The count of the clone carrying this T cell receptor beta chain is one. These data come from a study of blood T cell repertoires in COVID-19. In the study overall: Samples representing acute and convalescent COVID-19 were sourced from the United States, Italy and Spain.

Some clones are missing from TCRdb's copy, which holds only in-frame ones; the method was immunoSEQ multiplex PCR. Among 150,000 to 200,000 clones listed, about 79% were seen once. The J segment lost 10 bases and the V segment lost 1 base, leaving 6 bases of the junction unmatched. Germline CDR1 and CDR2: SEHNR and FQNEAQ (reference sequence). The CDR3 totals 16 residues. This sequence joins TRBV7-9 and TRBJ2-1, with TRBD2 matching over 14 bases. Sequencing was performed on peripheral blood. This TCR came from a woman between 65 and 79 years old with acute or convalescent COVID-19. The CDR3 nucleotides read TGTGCCAGCAGCTTAGTGGGACTAGCGGGAGAAATGGAGCAGTTCTTC. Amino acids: CASSLVGLAGEMEQFF.